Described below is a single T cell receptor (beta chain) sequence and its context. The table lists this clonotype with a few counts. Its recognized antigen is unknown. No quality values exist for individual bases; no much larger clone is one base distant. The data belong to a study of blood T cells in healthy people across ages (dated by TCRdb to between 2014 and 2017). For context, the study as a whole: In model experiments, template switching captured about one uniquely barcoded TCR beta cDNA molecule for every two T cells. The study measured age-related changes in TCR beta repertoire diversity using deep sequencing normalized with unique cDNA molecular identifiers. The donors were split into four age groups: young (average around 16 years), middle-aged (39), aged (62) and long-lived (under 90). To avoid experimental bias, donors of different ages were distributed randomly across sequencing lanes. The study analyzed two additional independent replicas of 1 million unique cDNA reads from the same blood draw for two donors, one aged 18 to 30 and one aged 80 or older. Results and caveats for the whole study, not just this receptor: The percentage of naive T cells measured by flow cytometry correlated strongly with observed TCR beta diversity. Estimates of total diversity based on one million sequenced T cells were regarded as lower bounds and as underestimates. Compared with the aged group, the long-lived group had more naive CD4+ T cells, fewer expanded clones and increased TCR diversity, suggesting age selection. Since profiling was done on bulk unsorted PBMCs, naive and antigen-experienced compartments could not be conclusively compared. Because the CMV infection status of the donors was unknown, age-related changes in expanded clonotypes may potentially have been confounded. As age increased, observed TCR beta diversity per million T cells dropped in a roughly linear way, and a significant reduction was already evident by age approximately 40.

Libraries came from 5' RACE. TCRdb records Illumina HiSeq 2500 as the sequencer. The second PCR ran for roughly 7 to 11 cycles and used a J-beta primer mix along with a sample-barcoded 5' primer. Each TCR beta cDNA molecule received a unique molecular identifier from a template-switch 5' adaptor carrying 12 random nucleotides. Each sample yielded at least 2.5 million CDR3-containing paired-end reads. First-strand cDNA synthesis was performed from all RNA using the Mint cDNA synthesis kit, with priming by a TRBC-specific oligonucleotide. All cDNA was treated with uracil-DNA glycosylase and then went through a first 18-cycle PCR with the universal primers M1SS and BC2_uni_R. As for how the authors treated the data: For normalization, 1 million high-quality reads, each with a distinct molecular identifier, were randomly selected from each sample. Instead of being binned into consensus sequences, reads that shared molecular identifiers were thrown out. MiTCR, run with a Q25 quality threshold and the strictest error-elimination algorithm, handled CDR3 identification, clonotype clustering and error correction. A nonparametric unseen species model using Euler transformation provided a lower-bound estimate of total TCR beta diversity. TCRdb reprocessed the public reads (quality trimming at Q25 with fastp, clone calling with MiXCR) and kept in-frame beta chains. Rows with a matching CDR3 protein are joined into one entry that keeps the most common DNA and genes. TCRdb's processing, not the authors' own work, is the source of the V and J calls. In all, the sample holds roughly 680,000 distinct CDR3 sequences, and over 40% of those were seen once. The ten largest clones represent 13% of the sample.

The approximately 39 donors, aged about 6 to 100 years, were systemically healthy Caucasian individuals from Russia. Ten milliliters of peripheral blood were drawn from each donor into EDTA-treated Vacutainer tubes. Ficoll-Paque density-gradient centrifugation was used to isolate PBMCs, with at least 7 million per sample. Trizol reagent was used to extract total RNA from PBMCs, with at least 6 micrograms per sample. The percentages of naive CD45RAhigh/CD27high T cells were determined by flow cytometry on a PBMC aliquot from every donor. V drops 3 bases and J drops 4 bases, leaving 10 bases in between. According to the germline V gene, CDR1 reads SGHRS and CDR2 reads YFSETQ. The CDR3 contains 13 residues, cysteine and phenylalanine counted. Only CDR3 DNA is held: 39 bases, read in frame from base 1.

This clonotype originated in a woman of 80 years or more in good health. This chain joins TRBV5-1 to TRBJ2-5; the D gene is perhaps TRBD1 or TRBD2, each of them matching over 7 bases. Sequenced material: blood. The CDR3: CASSWEGAETQYF. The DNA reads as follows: TGCGCCAGCAGCTGGGAGGGGGCAGAGACCCAGTACTTC. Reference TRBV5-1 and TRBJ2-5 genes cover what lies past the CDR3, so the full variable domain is KAGVTQTPRYLIKTRGQQVTLSCSPISGHRSVSWYQQTPGQGLQFLFEYFSETQRNKGNFPGRFSGRQFSNSRSEMNVSTLELGDSALYLCASSWEGAETQYFGPGTRLLVL.